This T cell receptor (beta chain) was documented in a study of technical replicates of blood from a few donors. Trimming took 0 bases from V and 0 from J, leaving 15 bases between them. Germline V lookup: CDR1 SGHDT, CDR2 YYEEEE. The CDR3 sequence is 17 residues long. Measured with immunoSEQ multiplex PCR; TCRdb has only the in-frame clones, and not every one. The sample consists of about 80,000 clones, approximately 90% of them appearing once. The clonotype was recovered from a human donor in good health. V gene TRBV5-6 combines with J gene TRBJ2-5, with a weak D call TRBD2 (5 bases). The sample was T cells isolated from PBMCs. The CDR3 loop is CASSLASRDWYQETQYF. In DNA, the CDR3 is TGTGCCAGCAGCTTGGCCTCCCGGGATTGGTACCAAGAGACCCAGTACTTC. Together with reference TRBV5-6 and TRBJ2-5, the CDR3 gives the full variable domain: DAGVTQSPTHLIKTRGQQVTLRCSPKSGHDTVSWYQQALGQGPQFIFQYYEEEERQRGNFPDRFSGHQFPNYSSELNVNALLLGDSALYLCASSLASRDWYQETQYFGPGTRLLVL.